This TCR beta chain was identified during a study of prognosis after radiotherapy for stage I lung cancer. The study's findings and limits: Medians of roughly 9,900 versus 7,200 showed unique TCR clone counts falling after stereotactic body radiation therapy.

None of the patients had undergone chemotherapy or radiotherapy beforehand or had any other malignancy, and each showed node-negative status on CT and PET/CT. Two-round multiplex PCR, the amplification method, yielded TCR beta CDR3 from genomic DNA. Every TRBV and TRBJ gene had its own specific primer in first-round PCR. TCRdb re-called the multiplex PCR reads with MiXCR, one entry per CDR3 protein. In the table there are fewer than 40,000 distinct CDR3 sequences, less than 35% of which are singletons. CDR1 LNHNV and CDR2 YYDKDF come from the germline V gene (reference sequence). The CDR3 runs 16 residues. This clonotype was found a few times. Its antigen is not known. This could be a read error, since a much larger clone is one nucleotide away.

This sample comprised PBMCs, obtained before or after stereotactic body radiation therapy (not recorded which). This clonotype was sampled from a donor aged 50 or older with non-small cell lung cancer. J is TRBJ2-3 and V is TRBV15; 9 bases map to TRBD2. The chain's CDR3 is CATGRYASGATDTQYF. As DNA, the CDR3 is TGTGCCACCGGCAGATACGCTAGCGGGGCCACAGATACGCAGTATTTT. Full variable domain (outside the CDR3, taken from reference TRBV15 and TRBJ2-3): DAMVIQNPRYQVTQFGKPVTLSCSQTLNHNVMYWYQQKSSQAPKLLFHYYDKDFNNEADTPDNFQSRRPNTSFCFLDIRSPGLGDTAMYLCATGRYASGATDTQYFGPGTRLTVL.